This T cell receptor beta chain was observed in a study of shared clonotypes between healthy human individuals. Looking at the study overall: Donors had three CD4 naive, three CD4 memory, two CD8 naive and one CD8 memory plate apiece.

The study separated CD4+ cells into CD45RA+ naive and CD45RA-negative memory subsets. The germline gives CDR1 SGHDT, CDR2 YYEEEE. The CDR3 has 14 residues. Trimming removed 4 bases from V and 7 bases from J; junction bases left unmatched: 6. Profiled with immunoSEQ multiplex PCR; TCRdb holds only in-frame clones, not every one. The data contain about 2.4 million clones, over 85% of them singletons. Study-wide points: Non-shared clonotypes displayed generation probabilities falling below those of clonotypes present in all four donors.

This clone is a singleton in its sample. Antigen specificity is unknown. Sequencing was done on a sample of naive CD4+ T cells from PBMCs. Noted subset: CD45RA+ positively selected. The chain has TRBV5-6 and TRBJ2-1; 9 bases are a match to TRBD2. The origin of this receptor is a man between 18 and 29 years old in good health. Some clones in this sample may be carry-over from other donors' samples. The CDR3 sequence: CASSPGLARNEQFF. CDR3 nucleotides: TGTGCCAGCAGCCCGGGACTAGCTCGAAATGAGCAGTTCTTC.